The present entry profiles one T cell receptor (beta chain) with its context. Its target is not known. This entry is derived from a study of regulatory dendritic cells for organ transplantation. The table came from immunoSEQ multiplex PCR; TCRdb's copy has only in-frame clones and leaves some out. This sample has just under 30,000 clones, with around 79% found just once. Study-wide results and limits: Mature dendritic cells appeared to drive more memory CD8+ clonal expansion than regulatory ones.

V trimming: 5 bases; J trimming: 4 bases; junction bases outside the gene matches: 11. Germline V gives CDR1 LGHNA, CDR2 YNFKEQ. The CDR3 runs 16 residues. The clonotype comes from a human donor in good health. The chain couples TRBV4-2 to TRBJ1-3, with 7 bases identical to TRBD1. The sequenced material came from memory CD4+ T cells from blood. This sample's subset: CD45RO+ memory T cells. The CDR3 DNA reads TGTGCCAGCAGCTCATCCCCCGGGACAGAAGGAAACACCATATATTTT. Its translation is CASSSSPGTEGNTIYF.